This TCR beta chain was observed in a study of blood T cell repertoires in COVID-19. Clones were read by immunoSEQ multiplex PCR, and TCRdb kept only the in-frame ones, dropping some. The sample holds about 310,000 clones; 80% to 90% are singletons and the top ten take around 2.1%. Participants' reported clinical history set cohort assignment. The CDR3 is 15 residues long. J was trimmed by 4 bases and V by 5 bases; bases with no gene match: 7. Per germline, CDR1 LNHNV and CDR2 YYDKDF (reference sequence). This sequence joins TRBV15 and TRBJ2-5, with 10 bases aligning to TRBD2. The receptor's source is a young man who had recovered from COVID-19. Sequenced input: PBMCs or T cells enriched from blood (not recorded which). This CDR3 is CATSSLAGEGETQYF. The CDR3 DNA sequence: TGTGCCACCAGCTCCCTAGCGGGGGAGGGAGAGACCCAGTACTTC.